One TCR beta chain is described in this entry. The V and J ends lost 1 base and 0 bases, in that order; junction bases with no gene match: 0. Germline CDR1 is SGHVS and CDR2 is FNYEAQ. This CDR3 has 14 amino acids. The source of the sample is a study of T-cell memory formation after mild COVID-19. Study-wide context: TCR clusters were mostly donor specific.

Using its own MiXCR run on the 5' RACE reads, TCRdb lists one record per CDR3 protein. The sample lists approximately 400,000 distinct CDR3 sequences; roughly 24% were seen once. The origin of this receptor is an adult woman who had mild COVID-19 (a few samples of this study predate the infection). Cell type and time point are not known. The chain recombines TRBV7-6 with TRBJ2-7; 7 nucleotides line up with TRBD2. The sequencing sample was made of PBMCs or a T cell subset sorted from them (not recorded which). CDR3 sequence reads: CASSLGEGSYEQYF. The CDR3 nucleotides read TGTGCCAGCAGCTTAGGGGAGGGCTCCTACGAGCAGTACTTC.